Below, one T cell receptor beta chain is given with its context. This clonotype was detected ten times or more. There is no known antigen for this receptor. No base-level quality is on record; no much larger clone is a single base apart. The data stem from a study of blood T cells in healthy people across ages (dated by TCRdb to between 2014 and 2017). Regarding the research as a whole: In model experiments, roughly one uniquely barcoded TCR beta cDNA molecule per two T cells was captured by template switching. To track age-related changes in TCR beta repertoire diversity, the study relied on deep sequencing normalized with unique cDNA molecular identifiers. Four age groups were formed from the donors: young (average 16 years), middle-aged (approximately 39), aged (roughly 58) and long-lived (roughly 81). To avoid experimental bias, donors of different ages were spread randomly across the sequencing lanes. Two additional independent replicas of 1 million unique cDNA reads from the same blood draw were analyzed for two donors (one aged 18 to 30 and one aged 80 or older).

Results and caveats for the whole study, not just this receptor: A strong correlation was found between observed TCR beta diversity and the percentage of naive T cells measured by flow cytometry. Total diversity estimates from one million sequenced T cells were considered lower bounds and underestimates. Conclusive comparison of naive and antigen-experienced compartments was prevented by the profiling of bulk unsorted PBMCs. Compared with the aged group, the long-lived group had more naive CD4+ T cells, fewer expanded clones and increased TCR diversity, suggesting age selection. As age increased, observed TCR beta diversity per million T cells dropped in a roughly linear way, and a significant reduction was already evident by age 40. Because the CMV infection status of the donors was unknown, age-related changes in expanded clonotypes may potentially have been confounded.

Libraries were built with 5' RACE. Sequencing was performed on an Illumina HiSeq 2500. A second PCR of roughly 7 to 11 cycles was performed with a sample-barcoded 5' primer and a J-beta primer mix. A unique molecular identifier was introduced onto each TCR beta cDNA molecule by a template-switch 5' adaptor carrying 12 random nucleotides. Each sample yielded at least 3 million CDR3-containing paired-end reads. The Mint cDNA synthesis kit, primed by a TRBC-specific oligonucleotide, was used to synthesize first-strand cDNA from all RNA. After uracil-DNA glycosylase treatment, a first 18-cycle PCR used universal primers M1SS and BC2_uni_R on all cDNA. In the source study's methods: For normalization, 1 million high-quality reads, each with a distinct molecular identifier, were randomly selected from each sample. Instead of being binned into consensus sequences, reads with shared molecular identifiers were discarded. CDR3 identification, clonotype clustering and error correction used MiTCR with a Q25 quality threshold and the strictest error-elimination algorithm. A nonparametric unseen species model with Euler transformation was used to estimate a lower bound on total TCR beta diversity. Starting from the raw public reads, TCRdb applied fastp trimming at Q25, assembled clones with MiXCR and retained in-frame beta chains. CDR3 protein duplicates are merged, each entry listing the most common genes and DNA. TCRdb's processing, not the authors', yielded these V and J calls. Across this sample there are about 700,000 distinct CDR3 sequences, with 32% seen only once. Approximately 15% of the sample comes from the top ten.

The donors were roughly 40 Caucasian individuals from Russia, aged roughly 6 to 100 years, who were systemically healthy. Each donor gave ten milliliters of peripheral blood, drawn into EDTA-treated Vacutainer tubes. Ficoll-Paque density-gradient centrifugation was used to isolate PBMCs, with at least 6.5 million per sample. Total RNA, at least 5 micrograms per sample, was extracted from PBMCs with Trizol reagent. For every donor, flow cytometry on a PBMC aliquot measured the percentage of naive CD45RAhigh/CD27high T cells. Unmatched junction bases come to 6, with V trimmed by 4 bases and J by 3 bases. The germline V gene supplies CDR1 SGHRS and CDR2 YFSETQ. Measured from the cysteine to the phenylalanine, the CDR3 is 15 residues long. This entry keeps only the CDR3 DNA: 45 bases, framed from base 1.

Here the chain combines TRBV5-1 and TRBJ1-2, and 10 bases in between align with TRBD1. The material sequenced was blood. The origin of this receptor is a woman of 80 years or more in good health. Donor details come from another sample of the same person, matched by shared clones. The CDR3 corresponds to CASSLSGTGDYGYTF. The nucleotide sequence reads TGCGCCAGCAGCCTTTCCGGGACAGGGGACTATGGCTACACCTTC.